The text below deals with one T cell receptor (beta chain). The antigen remains undetermined. These data belong to a study of cytomegalovirus exposure and HLA in healthy donors. Background on the study: There were some 81 million unique TCRs (from HLA-typed donors) in an early data release. The Caucasian-associated ancestry cluster held roughly 78% of approximately 400 genotyped donors.

PCR used 60 Vbeta primers and 13 Jbeta primers. Assay: immunoSEQ multiplex PCR; the TCRdb copy retains only in-frame clones and omits some. The sample contains about 160,000 clones, roughly 80% of which appear only once. Study observations and caveats: The CMV antigen specificity of a few CMV-associated chains was confirmed through in vitro analysis. V- and J-gene trimming in TCR beta was tied to a missense DCLRE1C variant by an analysis performed later.

After removal of 4 bases from V and 0 bases from J, the junction contained 9 bases not matched to a gene. The CDR3 extends over 18 amino acids. Germline CDR1 reads SGHDT; CDR2 reads YYEEEE. This sequence was found in a male donor in good health and CMV-seropositive. Source material: PBMCs. This rearrangement joins TRBV5-6 to TRBJ1-4, with 10 bases identical to TRBD1. CDR3 region: CASSGGTGARATNEKLFF. CDR3 nucleotide sequence: TGTGCCAGCAGCGGGGGGACAGGGGCTCGAGCAACTAATGAAAAACTGTTTTTT.